Detailed here is one TCR beta chain. TCRdb keeps only in-frame clones here, not all; method: immunoSEQ multiplex PCR. The data show approximately 74,000 clones, with approximately 90% seen just once and 0.25% to 0.3% held by the top ten. The data were obtained in a study of OX40 agonist ivuxolimab in advanced cancers. The CDR3 has 15 residues. Germline CDR1 is WNHNN and CDR2 is SYGVQD (reference sequence). V was pared by 1 base and J by 6 bases, with 4 bases of the junction left unmatched. The sequences come from CD4+ or CD8+ T cells sorted from blood, collected in a trial of the OX40 agonist ivuxolimab. V gene TRBV10-1 combines with J gene TRBJ2-1, with 9 bases aligning to TRBD2. This TCR was sampled from an adult with an advanced solid tumor such as melanoma, head and neck, liver or kidney cancer. CDR3 loop: CASSEYRLAANEQFF. The DNA for the CDR3 is TGCGCCAGCAGTGAGTACCGACTAGCGGCCAATGAGCAGTTCTTC.